One and the same sample provided the 32 T cell receptor beta chains below, sequenced in a study of blood T cell repertoires in COVID-19. Clones were sequenced by immunoSEQ multiplex PCR, and TCRdb holds only the in-frame ones, with some missing. This table holds about 350,000 clones, more than 85% found once. The material sequenced was PBMCs or T cells enriched from blood (not recorded which). Source of these receptors: a woman aged 30 to 39 who had recovered from COVID-19.

V gene TRBV11-2 combines with J gene TRBJ1-2; D gene ambiguous. This CDR3 contains 14 residues. V lost 1 base, J lost 0 bases, and 6 bases lay in between. The germline gives CDR1 SGHAT, CDR2 FQNNGV. The CDR3 nucleotides read TGTGCCAGCAGCTTAGGTCAGACTAACTATGGCTACACCTTC. Translated, it gives CASSLGQTNYGYTF.

This rearrangement joins TRBV30 to TRBJ2-1, with TRBD1 matching over 7 bases. V shed 2 bases and J 8 bases; nucleotides not matched to a gene: 9. The CDR3 totals 14 residues. CDR1 is GTSNPN and CDR2 is SVGIG in the germline V gene (reference sequence). Here the CDR3 DNA reads TGTGCCTGGAGTTCACAGGGGAACGGCGATGAGCAGTTCTTC. Translated, it gives CAWSSQGNGDEQFF.

This rearrangement joins TRBV5-6 to TRBJ2-7; possible D gene TRBD1, 6 bases. CDR1 is SGHDT and CDR2 is YYEEEE in the germline V gene. With 4 bases removed from V and 2 bases from J, the gap between germline ends came to 10 bases. The length of the CDR3 is 13 residues. CDR3: CASSHRDAYEQYF. DNA for the CDR3: TGTGCCAGCAGCCACAGGGACGCCTACGAGCAGTACTTC.

Comment on this clone: A junction end diverges from the germline sequence, so it may reflect a read error. The chain has TRBV5-1 and TRBJ1-1; D is undetermined. This CDR3 has 12 residues. Germline CDR1 and CDR2: SGHRS and YFSETQ. CDR3 amino acids: CASSLANTEAFF. CDR3 nucleotides: TGCGCCAGCAGTTTGGCTAACACTGAAGCTTTCTTT.

This clone was picked up one time. The chain employs TRBV12-5 and TRBJ1-6; perhaps TRBD1 as D (6 bases). CDR1 and CDR2 from the germline V gene are LGHNT and FRNRAP. This CDR3 region has 15 residues. The germline V and J ends were trimmed by 4 bases and 0 bases, with 7 bases remaining between them. This CDR3 is CASGWDISYNSPLHF. The CDR3 DNA is TGTGCTAGTGGTTGGGACATCTCCTATAATTCACCCCTCCACTTT.

The chain couples TRBV12-3 or TRBV12-4 to TRBJ2-5; 13 bases agree with TRBD2. V was pared by 6 bases and J by 8 bases, with 3 bases of the junction left unmatched. The CDR3 covers 13 residues. The CDR3 is CASRRTSGSTQYF. The CDR3 nucleotides are TGTGCCAGCAGACGGACTAGCGGGAGCACCCAGTACTTC.

About this clone: A read error may produce the germline difference seen at one junction end. The chain is built from TRBV18 and TRBJ2-1, with TRBD1 as a possible D gene (6 bases). The CDR3 spans 16 residues. CDR1 and CDR2 from the germline V gene are KGHSH and LQKENI. CDR3 region: CASPPAGQSSYNEQFF. DNA for the CDR3: TGTGCCAGCCCACCAGCCGGACAGAGCTCCTACAATGAGCAGTTCTTC.

The J gene is TRBJ1-4, the V gene TRBV5-1, with 7 positions matching TRBD1. Germline V lookup: CDR1 SGHRS, CDR2 YFSETQ. This CDR3 is 14 amino acids long. V was clipped by 4 bases and J by 3 bases; unmatched bases: 3. The CDR3 region has the DNA TGCGCCAGCAGCAGGGGGCCGCCTAATGAAAAACTGTTTTTT. Translation: CASSRGPPNEKLFF.

The chain is built from TRBV14 and TRBJ2-7; 7 bases map to TRBD1. This CDR3 region has 15 residues. Per germline, CDR1 SGHDN and CDR2 FVKESK. V gave up 4 bases and J gave up 3 bases; unmatched junction bases: 9. The chain's CDR3 is CASSLLGTADYEQYF. The CDR3 DNA reads as TGTGCCAGCAGCCTTCTCGGGACAGCAGACTACGAGCAGTACTTC.

J is TRBJ1-6 and V is TRBV9; the D is unclear. The V end lost 2 bases, the J end lost 9 bases, and 24 bases lay between the germline ends. This CDR3 contains 18 residues. Germline CDR1 SGDLS, CDR2 YYNGEE. The CDR3: CASSVGNPRLSTGSPLHF. DNA for the CDR3: TGTGCCAGCAGCGTGGGTAATCCCCGCCTAAGCACGGGTTCACCCCTCCACTTT. Full variable domain (outside the CDR3, taken from reference TRBV9 and TRBJ1-6): DSGVTQTPKHLITATGQRVTLRCSPRSGDLSVYWYQQSLDQGLQFLIQYYNGEERAKGNILERFSAQQFPDLHSELNLSSLELGDSALYFCASSVGNPRLSTGSPLHFGNGTRLTVT.

This clone has just one count. The chain uses TRBV2 and TRBJ2-2; 7 nucleotides agree with TRBD1. The ends lost 6 bases at V and 6 bases at J; junction bases unmatched: 4. The CDR3 runs 13 residues. Per the germline V gene, CDR1 is SNHLY and CDR2 is FYNNEI. In DNA form, the CDR3 reads TGTGCCAGCAGAACTGGACAGGCCGGGGAGCTGTTTTTT. It is translated as CASRTGQAGELFF.

The chain is built from TRBV7-8 and TRBJ2-1, with D possibly being TRBD2 (6 bases). This CDR3 has 16 amino acids. Trimming shortened V by 0 bases and J by 4 bases, and 13 bases separated the two germline ends. From germline, CDR1 is SGHVS and CDR2 FQNEAQ. Here the CDR3 reads CASSLAGGLPYNEQFF. The CDR3 coding sequence is TGTGCCAGCAGCTTAGCGGGAGGCCTCCCTTACAATGAGCAGTTCTTC.

This chain connects TRBV21-1 to TRBJ1-2. TRBV21-1 is a recognized pseudogene. This CDR3 is 21 amino acids long. The CDR3, as DNA: TGTGCCAGCAGCAATCGGCGGGCAGGGAGGAGGGCAATGTGTAGGGCTGCTGGCTACACCTTC. It specifies CASSNRRAGRRAMCRAAGYTF.

V and J are TRBV27 and TRBJ1-3; a possible D gene is TRBD1 (5 bases). The germline V gene has CDR1 MNHEY and CDR2 SMNVEV (reference sequence). V was cut by 8 bases and J by 2 bases, with 13 bases left in between. The CDR3 sequence is 14 residues long. Here the CDR3 DNA reads TGTGCCAGCTACTCCCCGGGGGCTGGAAACACCATATATTTT. It yields the protein CASYSPGAGNTIYF.

The chain joins TRBV3-1 (or the pseudogene TRBV3-2) to TRBJ1-1; 9 bases fit TRBD1. Unmatched junction bases numbered 5, after V lost 4 bases and J lost 5 bases. The CDR3 loop spans 14 amino acids. From germline, CDR1 is LGHDT and CDR2 YNNKEL (reference sequence). The CDR3 coding sequence is TGTGCCAGCAGCCTTCGACAGGGGGAAACTGAAGCTTTCTTT. Translating it yields CASSLRQGETEAFF.

V gene TRBV5-4 combines with J gene TRBJ1-1; 7 positions agree with TRBD1. After removal of 2 bases from V and 3 bases from J, the junction contained 4 bases not matched to a gene. The CDR3 is made up of 14 amino acids. CDR1 and CDR2 from the germline V gene are SGHNT and YYREEE (reference sequence). The CDR3 sequence is CASSFPDRDTEAFF. The CDR3 DNA reads as TGTGCCAGCAGCTTCCCAGACAGGGACACTGAAGCTTTCTTT.

The V gene is TRBV18, the J gene TRBJ1-1, with TRBD1 matching over 9 bases. V lost 6 bases, J lost 2 bases, and 7 bases stayed unmatched. From germline, CDR1 is KGHSH and CDR2 LQKENI. This CDR3 comprises 15 residues. CDR3 coding DNA: TGTGCCAGCTCGACCGGGACAGGGACTAACACTGAAGCTTTCTTT. This sequence encodes CASSTGTGTNTEAFF.

The chain recombines TRBV5-1 with TRBJ1-2, with D maybe TRBD1 (6 bases). The V end lost 4 bases, the J end lost 1 base, and 14 bases lay between the germline ends. The CDR3 has 15 residues. Germline V lookup: CDR1 SGHRS, CDR2 YFSETQ. The CDR3 is CASSGREGGNYGYTF. CDR3 sequence (DNA): TGCGCCAGCAGCGGCCGGGAAGGGGGTAACTATGGCTACACCTTC.

Many counts were recorded for this clone. For the CDR3, the DNA is TGTGCCAGCGGGACTAGCGGGAGCGTCTCAGATACGCAGTATTTT. Translated: CASGTSGSVSDTQYF. The chain has TRBV2 and TRBJ2-3; 14 nucleotides line up with TRBD2. Germline loops: CDR1 SNHLY, CDR2 FYNNEI. J was trimmed by 4 bases and V by 8 bases; bases with no gene match: 5. The CDR3 runs 15 residues.

The CDR3 here is CATAETGGISGNTIYF. CDR3 coding DNA: TGTGCCACCGCGGAGACAGGGGGCATTTCTGGAAACACCATATATTTT. V and J are TRBV19 and TRBJ1-3; 10 nucleotides line up with TRBD1. V lost 10 bases and J lost 1; bases outside the gene matches: 10. CDR1 is LNHDA and CDR2 is SQIVND in the germline V gene (reference sequence). The CDR3 spans 16 residues.

The J gene is TRBJ2-5, the V gene TRBV30; the D is unclear. Germline loops: CDR1 GTSNPN, CDR2 SVGIG (reference sequence). The CDR3 length is 12 residues. V lost 0 bases and J 5 bases, leaving 7 bases between the germline ends. Here the CDR3 reads CAWSVSPETQYF. The CDR3 nucleotides are TGTGCCTGGAGTGTAAGCCCGGAGACCCAGTACTTC.

The J gene is TRBJ1-2, the V gene TRBV28; D call uncertain. Germline V CDR1 and CDR2: MDHEN, SYDVKM. The CDR3 runs to 13 residues. V was trimmed by 7 bases and J by 4 bases, leaving 13 bases between them. The CDR3 spells CASTFGGSYGYTF. The CDR3 DNA sequence: TGTGCCAGCACCTTCGGAGGGAGCTATGGCTACACCTTC.

The chain recombines TRBV24-1 with TRBJ2-7; the match to TRBD1 covers 9 bases. The CDR3 is 15 amino acids. V lost 7 bases, J lost 0 bases, and 6 bases stayed unmatched. From germline, CDR1 is KGHDR and CDR2 SFDVKD. The chain's CDR3 is CATSQGQGGSYEQYF. In DNA, the CDR3 is TGTGCCACCAGCCAGGGACAGGGAGGCTCCTACGAGCAGTACTTC.

This clone was seen only once. This chain connects TRBV19 to TRBJ2-5; D perhaps matches TRBD1 (6 bases). Looked up from germline, CDR1 is LNHDA and CDR2 is SQIVND (reference sequence). Trimming cost V 4 bases and J 6 bases, with 21 bases left between them. CDR3 length: 16 residues. The CDR3 region has the DNA TGTGCCAGTAGTACCCATACTCCGGGACAAGGGAAGACCCAGTACTTC. Translated: CASSTHTPGQGKTQYF.

The rearrangement joins TRBV6-5 to TRBJ2-1; 8 bases align to TRBD1. V trimming: 6 bases; J trimming: 6 bases; junction bases outside the gene matches: 7. From germline, CDR1 is MNHEY and CDR2 SVGAGI. The CDR3 is 14 residues long. In DNA form, the CDR3 reads TGTGCCAGCAGCCTGGGGACAGGCCCCAATGAGCAGTTCTTC. Protein product: CASSLGTGPNEQFF.

The V call is TRBV6-5, the J call TRBJ2-7; tentatively, D is TRBD1 (5 bases). The CDR3 sequence is 11 residues long. Germline V CDR1 and CDR2: MNHEY, SVGAGI. The germline V and J ends were trimmed by 6 bases and 6 bases, with 9 bases remaining between them. The CDR3 loop is CASRQGGEQYF. CDR3 sequence (DNA): TGTGCCAGCAGGCAGGGTGGCGAGCAGTACTTC.

The chain is built from TRBV2 and TRBJ1-2; no firm D call. The V and J ends lost 6 bases and 0 bases respectively, with 11 bases between them. Germline loops: CDR1 SNHLY, CDR2 FYNNEI. CDR3 size: 14 residues. The CDR3 DNA follows: TGTGCCAGCAGCCAAGCGGGAACTAACTATGGCTACACCTTC. As protein: CASSQAGTNYGYTF.

V and J are TRBV10-3 and TRBJ2-2; TRBD1 matches 11 bases. The germline CDR1 and CDR2 sequences are ENHRY and SYGVKD. This CDR3 is built from 16 residues. V lost 2 bases to trimming and J lost 6 bases; unmatched junction nucleotides: 5. The CDR3 sequence: CAISEAGQGVSGELFF. The DNA of the CDR3 is TGTGCCATCAGTGAGGCGGGACAGGGGGTGTCCGGGGAGCTGTTTTTT.

The genes are TRBV4-1 and TRBJ1-2; 10 bases fit TRBD1. V gave up 7 bases and J gave up 4 bases; unmatched junction bases: 12. Germline V gene lookup returns CDR1 MGHRA and CDR2 YSYEKL. The length of the CDR3 is 16 residues. The CDR3 coding sequence is TGCGCCAGCAACACAAACCCGGACAGGGGGGCCTATGGCTACACCTTC. Residues: CASNTNPDRGAYGYTF.

The rearrangement uses TRBV6-5 and TRBJ2-1; the match to TRBD1 covers 8 bases. Germline V gene sequence: CDR1 MNHEY, CDR2 SVGAGI. V lost 5 bases and J lost 8; bases outside the gene matches: 8. This CDR3 has 14 amino acids. CDR3 coding DNA: TGTGCCAGCAGTAAATGGACAGGGCTAGATGAGCAGTTCTTC. Translation gives CASSKWTGLDEQFF.

The V and J genes are TRBV2 and TRBJ2-1; 10 bases are shared with TRBD1. J was trimmed by 6 bases and V by 5 bases; bases with no gene match: 10. The CDR3 consists of 16 residues. Germline V lookup: CDR1 SNHLY, CDR2 FYNNEI. CDR3 loop: CASSREGQGDLNEQFF. The CDR3 DNA is TGTGCCAGCAGTCGCGAAGGACAGGGGGACCTCAATGAGCAGTTCTTC.

This clone was counted a few times. The same CDR3 can be traced to other DNA sequences in this sample. The chain uses TRBV7-9 and TRBJ2-7; 9 nucleotides agree with TRBD1. Germline V CDR1 and CDR2: SEHNR, FQNEAQ (reference sequence). V shed 0 bases, J shed 3 bases, and the junction held 0 bases outside the gene matches. CDR3 size: 14 residues. The CDR3 here is CASSLADRGYEQYF. For the CDR3, the DNA is TGTGCCAGCAGCTTAGCGGACAGGGGCTACGAGCAGTACTTC.